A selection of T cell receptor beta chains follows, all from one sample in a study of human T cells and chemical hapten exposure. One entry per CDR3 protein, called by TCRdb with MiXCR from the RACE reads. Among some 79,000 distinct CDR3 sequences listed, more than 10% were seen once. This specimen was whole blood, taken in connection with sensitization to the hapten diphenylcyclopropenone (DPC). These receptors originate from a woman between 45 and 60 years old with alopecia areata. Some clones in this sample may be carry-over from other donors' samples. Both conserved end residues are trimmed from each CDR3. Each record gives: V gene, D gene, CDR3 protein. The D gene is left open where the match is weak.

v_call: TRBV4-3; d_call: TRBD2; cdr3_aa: ANTGGSSYNEQF
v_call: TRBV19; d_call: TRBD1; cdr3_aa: ASSIPSRQGKTEAF
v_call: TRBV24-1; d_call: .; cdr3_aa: ASEPGHSASGANVLT
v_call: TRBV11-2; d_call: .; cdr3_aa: ASSARAPENTIY
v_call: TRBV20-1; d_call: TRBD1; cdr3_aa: SAKPTGGHTEAF
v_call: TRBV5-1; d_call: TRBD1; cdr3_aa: ASSRTGLSTEAF
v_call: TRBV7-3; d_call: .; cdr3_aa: ASSPFTSAEQF
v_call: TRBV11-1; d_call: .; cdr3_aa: ASSWDEERRDTEAF
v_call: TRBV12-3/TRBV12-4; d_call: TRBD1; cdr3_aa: ASSLGQGAQDEQF
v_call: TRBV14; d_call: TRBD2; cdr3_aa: ASSPSGPGGYEQY
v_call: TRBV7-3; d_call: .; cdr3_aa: ASSLTVGQPQH
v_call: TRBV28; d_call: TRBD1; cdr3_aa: ASSLHPARVWTGVDYT
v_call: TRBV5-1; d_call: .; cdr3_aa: ASSRSGTTNSPLH
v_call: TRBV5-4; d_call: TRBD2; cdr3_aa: ASSLSGGIGRDTQY
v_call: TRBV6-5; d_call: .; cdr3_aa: ASSSRATPGIQY
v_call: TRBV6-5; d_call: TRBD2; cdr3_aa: ASSQRLASSTDTQY
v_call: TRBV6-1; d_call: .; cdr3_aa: ASSEAIRAINQPQH
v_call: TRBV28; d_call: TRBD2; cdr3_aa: ASSQTSGRAAEQY
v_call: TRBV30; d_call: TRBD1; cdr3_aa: AWSGTGVSGELF
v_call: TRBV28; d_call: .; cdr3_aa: ASSGSGGYQETQY
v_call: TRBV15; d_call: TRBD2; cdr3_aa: ATSRARAGGQNIQY
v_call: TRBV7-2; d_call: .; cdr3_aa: ASSFPRENTEAF
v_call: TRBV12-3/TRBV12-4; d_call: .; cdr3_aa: ASSLRTATNEKLF
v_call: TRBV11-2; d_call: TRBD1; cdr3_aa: ASSIRQGRTEAF
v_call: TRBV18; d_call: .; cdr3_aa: ASSPVLEFEQY
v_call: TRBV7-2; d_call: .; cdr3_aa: ASSFSQVSYEQY
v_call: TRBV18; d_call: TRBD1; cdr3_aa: ASSSGQGDYGYT
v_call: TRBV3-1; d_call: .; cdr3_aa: ASSQARVGYT
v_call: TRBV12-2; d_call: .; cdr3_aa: ASRLGVPMRGPMNTEAF
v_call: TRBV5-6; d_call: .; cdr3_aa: ASSRRAVQETQY
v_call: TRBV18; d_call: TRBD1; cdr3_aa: ASSPGGTALGNQPQH
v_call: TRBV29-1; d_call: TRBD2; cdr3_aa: SVSVSGSGGEQY
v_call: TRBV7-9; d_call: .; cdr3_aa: ASSLGGWGNTEAF
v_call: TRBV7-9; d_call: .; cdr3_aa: ASSRSSYEQY
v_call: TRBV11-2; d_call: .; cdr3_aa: ASSSGTVTFYNEQF
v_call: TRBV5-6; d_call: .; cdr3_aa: ASSSRGLYSGANVLT
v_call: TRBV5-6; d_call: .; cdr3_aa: ASSPGSTGSYNEQF
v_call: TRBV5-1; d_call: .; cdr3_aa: ASSYEGSTREQY
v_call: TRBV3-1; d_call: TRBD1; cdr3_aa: ASSQGQRTYEQY
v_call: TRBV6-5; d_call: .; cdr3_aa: ASSYWSTGELF
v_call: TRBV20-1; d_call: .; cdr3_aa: SASKQISTDTQY
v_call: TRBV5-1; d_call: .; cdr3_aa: ASSLAAGRGNSPLH
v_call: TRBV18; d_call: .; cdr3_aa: ASSPPGRTSNIQY
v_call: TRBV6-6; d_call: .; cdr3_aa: ASTGDRGTSGGYNEQF
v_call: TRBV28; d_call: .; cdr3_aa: ASSTPEVTGELF
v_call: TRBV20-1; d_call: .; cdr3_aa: SASAGFEQY
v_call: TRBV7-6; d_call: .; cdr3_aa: ASSPPSGLGDTGELF
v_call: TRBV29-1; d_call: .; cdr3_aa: SVEAGTPYEQY
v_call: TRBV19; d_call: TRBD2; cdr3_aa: ASSIDRWGLAGAESYNEQF
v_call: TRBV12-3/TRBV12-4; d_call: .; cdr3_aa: ASTGATNEKLF
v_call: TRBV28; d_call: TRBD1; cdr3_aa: ASIGGQLSNQPQH
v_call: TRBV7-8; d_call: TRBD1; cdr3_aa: ASSWTGVPPRD
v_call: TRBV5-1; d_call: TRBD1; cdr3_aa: ASLKTGDNSGANVLT
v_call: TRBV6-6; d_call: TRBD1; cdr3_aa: ASSSISGGQPQH
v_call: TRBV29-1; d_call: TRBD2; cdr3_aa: SVSSSGRDTQY
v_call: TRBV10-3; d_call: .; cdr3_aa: AISGTDKIYEQY
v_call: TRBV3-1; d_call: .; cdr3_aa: ASSQDLYTEAF
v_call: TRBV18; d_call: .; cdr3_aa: ASSPLGGGASPGANVLT
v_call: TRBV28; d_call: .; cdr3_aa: ASSQNTEAF
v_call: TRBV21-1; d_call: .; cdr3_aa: ASSKGTCTDPPGELF